A single sample is the source of the 16 T cell receptor beta chains below, sequenced in a study of shared clonotypes between healthy human individuals. The method was immunoSEQ multiplex PCR; TCRdb's version includes in-frame clones alone and lacks a portion of them. The data show some 1,100,000 clones, about 84% seen once. The sequenced material came from memory CD4+ T cells from PBMCs. Subset denoted: CD45RA-negative fraction. The receptors stem from a young man in good health. Some clones in this sample may be carry-over from other donors' samples.

This clone was detected a few times. The chain uses TRBV4-1 and TRBJ2-6; 11 bases are a match to TRBD2. The CDR3 totals 19 residues. V shed 0 bases and J 3 bases; nucleotides not matched to a gene: 7. CDR1 MGHRA and CDR2 YSYEKL come from the germline V gene. CDR3 residues: CASSQERLAGKRGANVLTF. CDR3 sequence (DNA): TGCGCCAGCAGCCAAGAAAGACTAGCGGGAAAACGTGGGGCCAACGTCCTGACTTTC.

The rearrangement links TRBV7-9 to TRBJ2-7; 9 positions agree with TRBD1. V shed 1 base and J 4 bases; nucleotides not matched to a gene: 5. Germline CDR1 and CDR2: SEHNR and FQNEAQ (reference sequence). The CDR3 runs to 15 residues. CDR3 nucleotide sequence: TGTGCCAGCAGCTTAGGGGACAGGGTAGGGTACGAGCAGTACTTC. It specifies CASSLGDRVGYEQYF.

The CDR3 DNA reads as TGTGCCATCAGGGCGGGACTCAACGGTGCAGATACGCAGTATTTT. Amino acids: CAIRAGLNGADTQYF. The chain has TRBV10-3 and TRBJ2-3; D is perhaps TRBD2 (6 bases). V lost 6 bases and J 4 bases, leaving 17 bases between the germline ends. The CDR3 has 15 amino acids. CDR1 is ENHRY and CDR2 is SYGVKD in the germline V gene.

Points on this clone: Given a much more abundant clone one base away, this may be a read error. The chain employs TRBV6-5 and TRBJ1-2; D may be TRBD1 (5 bases). V gave up 2 bases and J gave up 5 bases, with 9 bases separating them. The germline gives CDR1 MNHEY, CDR2 SVGAGI. This CDR3 has 13 amino acids. The DNA of the CDR3 is TGTGCCAGCAGTTACCAGGGAGGGTATGGCTACACCTTC. Translated, it gives CASSYQGGYGYTF.

The chain has TRBV5-1 and TRBJ1-2; 9 bases line up with TRBD1. CDR3 length: 14 amino acids. With 4 bases clipped from V and 6 bases from J, the junction kept 7 bases outside the gene matches. Germline V gene sequence: CDR1 SGHRS, CDR2 YFSETQ. The CDR3, as DNA: TGCGCCAGCAGCGCTACAGGGGGCCGGGATGGCTACACCTTC. Protein sequence: CASSATGGRDGYTF.

V usage is TRBV7-5 and J usage is TRBJ1-2; TRBD1, the table's D call, lacks a check against the DNA. TRBV7-5 is annotated as a pseudogene. CDR3 length: 15 amino acids. The CDR3 reads CVRSLAGAANYGYTF. As DNA, the CDR3 is TGTGTCAGAAGCTTAGCAGGGGCGGCTAACTATGGCTACACCTTC.

The chain is built from TRBV29-1 and TRBJ2-7, with TRBD2 identical over 7 bases. J gave up 0 bases and V 6 bases, and 8 bases lay outside the gene matches. Germline V gene sequence: CDR1 SQVTM, CDR2 ANQGSEA. This CDR3 contains 14 residues. The CDR3 region has the DNA TGCAGCGTCCGTAGCGGGCGTAGCTCCTACGAGCAGTACTTC. The encoded protein is CSVRSGRSSYEQYF.

This chain connects TRBV7-8 to TRBJ2-1; 9 bases align to TRBD1. V shed 4 bases, J shed 7 bases, and the junction held 8 bases outside the gene matches. The germline V gene encodes CDR1 SGHVS and CDR2 FQNEAQ. There are 15 residues in the CDR3. For the CDR3, the DNA is TGTGCCAGCAGCTCCCAGGGGACAGGGAGGAATGAGCAGTTCTTC. Protein: CASSSQGTGRNEQFF.

This clone was picked up a small number of times. The V call is TRBV2, the J call TRBJ1-2; TRBD1 matches at 8 bases. The V segment lost 4 bases and the J segment 3 bases; nucleotides outside the gene matches: 1. Germline V gene sequence: CDR1 SNHLY, CDR2 FYNNEI. The CDR3 has 13 residues. The CDR3 nucleotides read TGTGCCAGCAGTGCGGGACAGGACTATGGCTACACCTTC. As protein: CASSAGQDYGYTF.

The V call is TRBV18, the J call TRBJ2-5; no reliable D call. Germline loops: CDR1 KGHSH, CDR2 LQKENI. With 6 bases removed from V and 5 bases from J, the gap between germline ends came to 13 bases. The CDR3 has 13 amino acids. Here the CDR3 reads CASSPDPRETQYF. The CDR3 bases are TGTGCCAGCTCCCCCGACCCGAGGGAGACCCAGTACTTC.

The genes are TRBV9 and TRBJ2-4; 7 bases line up with TRBD1. CDR3 length: 16 amino acids. The trim removed 2 bases at V and 0 bases at J, leaving 5 bases unmatched. CDR1 and CDR2 from the germline V gene are SGDLS and YYNGEE. In DNA form, the CDR3 reads TGTGCCAGCAGCGTTACAGGGGAGCTAGCCAAAAACATTCAGTACTTC. It codes for CASSVTGELAKNIQYF.

This rearrangement joins TRBV11-2 to TRBJ1-4; no firm D call. V was pared by 3 bases and J by 5 bases, with 13 bases between. The CDR3 is 15 residues long. In germline, CDR1 is SGHAT, CDR2 FQNNGV. The CDR3 reads CASSLAPATNEKLFF. CDR3 DNA sequence: TGTGCCAGCAGCTTGGCACCAGCGACGAATGAAAAACTGTTTTTT.

In the case of this clone: Other nucleotide sequences from this sample produce the same CDR3. The genes are TRBV7-9 and TRBJ2-1, with unresolved D. Germline V gene lookup returns CDR1 SEHNR and CDR2 FQNEAQ (reference sequence). Between the trimmed V and J ends, which lost 6 bases and 7 bases, there was a span of 7 bases. The CDR3 spans 11 residues. CDR3: CASSRRNEQFF. The CDR3 DNA follows: TGTGCCAGCAGTCGACGGAATGAGCAGTTCTTC.

V and J are TRBV5-4 and TRBJ1-2; D is possibly TRBD1 (5 bases). The CDR3 extends over 15 amino acids. Looked up from germline, CDR1 is SGHNT and CDR2 is YYREEE (reference sequence). V lost 0 bases and J lost 5, with 14 bases in between. CDR3 nucleotide sequence: TGTGCCAGCAGCTTGGGGCAGGGTTCTTGGTATGGCTACACCTTC. Translated, it gives CASSLGQGSWYGYTF. Full variable domain (outside the CDR3, taken from reference TRBV5-4 and TRBJ1-2): ETGVTQSPTHLIKTRGQQVTLRCSSQSGHNTVSWYQQALGQGPQFIFQYYREEENGRGNFPPRFSGLQFPNYSSELNVNALELDDSALYLCASSLGQGSWYGYTFGSGTRLTVV.

V usage is TRBV6-5 and J usage is TRBJ2-3, with D unclear. The CDR3 runs to 12 residues. Germline CDR1 is MNHEY and CDR2 is SVGAGI. V lost 5 bases to trimming and J lost 8 bases, with 11 bases between them. The CDR3 DNA reads as TGTGCCAGCAGTGAGAACCAGCGTACGCAGTATTTT. As protein: CASSENQRTQYF.

This clone was seen once. In the same sample, other DNA sequences code for this CDR3. The chain recombines TRBV27 with TRBJ2-4; possibly TRBD2 for D (5 bases). V gave up 3 bases and J gave up 0 bases, with 9 bases separating them. The CDR3 is 15 amino acids. The germline V gene encodes CDR1 MNHEY and CDR2 SMNVEV (reference sequence). Written as DNA, the CDR3 is TGTGCCAGCAGTTTGCTCGCGGGAGCCAAAAACATTCAGTACTTC. Translated, it gives CASSLLAGAKNIQYF.